Below are 3 T cell receptor beta chains sequenced from a single sample in a study of blood T cell repertoires in COVID-19. Here immunoSEQ multiplex PCR was the method, and the copy in TCRdb shows in-frame clones only, minus some. The repertoire holds about 100,000 clones, with approximately 90% as singletons. The sequenced material came from peripheral blood. Every receptor here comes from a man aged 50-59 years with acute or convalescent COVID-19.

This chain uses TRBV7-6 with TRBJ1-6, with TRBD1 matching 7 bases. The CDR3 totals 15 residues. Germline V gene data show CDR1 as SGHVS and CDR2 as FNYEAQ. The V gene end was trimmed by 5 bases and the J gene end by 9 bases; junction bases not matched to a gene: 10. The DNA for the CDR3 is TGTGCCAGCAGCCAAGGACAGGAGGGGAGTTCACCCCTCCACTTT. Amino acid sequence: CASSQGQEGSSPLHF.

The chain employs TRBV3-1 (or the pseudogene TRBV3-2) and TRBJ1-2; D is ambiguous. The CDR3 is 13 amino acids. The V and J ends lost 1 base and 8 bases respectively, with 11 bases between them. CDR1 LGHDT and CDR2 YNNKEL come from the germline V gene (reference sequence). The CDR3 nucleotides read TGTGCCAGCAGCCAAGGGAGCGCGGAGGGCTACACCTTC. Protein: CASSQGSAEGYTF.

The V call is TRBV28, the J call TRBJ2-1, with 13 bases identical to TRBD2. The CDR3 runs 15 residues. V shed 6 bases, J shed 8 bases, and the junction held 7 bases outside the gene matches. Looked up from germline, CDR1 is MDHEN and CDR2 is SYDVKM. The CDR3 DNA follows: TGTGCCAGCAGCACTAGCGGGGGGGCCCGTTATGAGCAGTTCTTC. Amino acids: CASSTSGGARYEQFF. Full variable domain (rest looked up from reference TRBV28 and TRBJ2-1): DVKVTQSSRYLVKRTGEKVFLECVQDMDHENMFWYRQDPGLGLRLIYFSYDVKMKEKGDIPEGYSVSREKKERFSLILESASTNQTSMYLCASSTSGGARYEQFFGPGTRLTVL.